The 10 T cell receptor beta chains in this list originate from one sample, sequenced in a study of blood T cell repertoires in COVID-19. The table came from immunoSEQ multiplex PCR; TCRdb's copy has only in-frame clones and leaves some out. The sample holds around 130,000 clones, about 89% seen once. The sequencing sample was made of peripheral blood. These receptors came from a man over 45 with active or convalescent COVID-19.

The chain employs TRBV6-5 and TRBJ1-1, with D perhaps matching TRBD1 (5 bases). The CDR3 runs 13 residues. Trimming took off 11 bases at V and 5 bases at J, with 18 bases between the two ends. Germline lookup yields CDR1 MNHEY and CDR2 SVGAGI. CDR3 region: CAVDFGARTEAFF. The CDR3 DNA follows: TGTGCCGTTGACTTTGGGGCAAGGACTGAAGCTTTCTTT.

This rearrangement joins TRBV7-6 to TRBJ1-6; TRBD1 is a possible D gene (5 bases). Deletions cut 2 bases from V and 6 bases from J, with 14 bases between. This CDR3 has 16 amino acids. CDR1 is SGHVS and CDR2 is FNYEAQ in the germline V gene. CDR3 coding DNA: TGTGCCAGCAGCTTATTTGCGACAGAAACTAATTCACCCCTCCACTTT. Protein sequence: CASSLFATETNSPLHF.

Here the CDR3 reads CASSFGPGSNEQFF. CDR3 DNA sequence: TGCGCCAGCAGCTTCGGCCCCGGGAGCAATGAGCAGTTCTTC. The chain recombines TRBV5-1 with TRBJ2-1; the D gene is possibly TRBD2 (6 bases). Germline CDR1 and CDR2: SGHRS and YFSETQ. The CDR3 totals 14 residues. V lost 2 bases and J 6 bases, leaving 12 bases between the germline ends.

The CDR3 DNA sequence: TGTGCCAGCAGCTTAGACGGGACAGAGCAAGAGACCCAGTACTTC. This encodes CASSLDGTEQETQYF. The V and J genes are TRBV11-3 and TRBJ2-5; 7 bases are a match to TRBD1. The CDR3 length is 15 residues. CDR1 is SGHNT, CDR2 YENEEA, per germline. V shed 0 bases, J shed 2 bases, and the junction held 3 bases outside the gene matches. Complete variable domain (other parts from reference TRBV11-3 and TRBJ2-5): EAGVVQSPRYKIIEKKQPVAFWCNPISGHNTLYWYLQNLGQGPELLIRYENEEAVDDSQLPKDRFSAERLKGVDSTLKIQPAELGDSAVYLCASSLDGTEQETQYFGPGTRLLVL.

The chain couples TRBV30 to TRBJ2-7; TRBD2 aligns across 8 bases. V was clipped by 5 bases and J by 2 bases; unmatched bases: 5. The CDR3 has 13 residues. CDR1 is GTSNPN, CDR2 SVGIG, per germline (reference sequence). DNA for the CDR3: TGTGCCTGGGAAAGCGGGGGTGCCTACGAGCAGTACTTC. It codes for CAWESGGAYEQYF.

The gene calls are TRBV11-2 and TRBJ2-1; 10 bases line up with TRBD1. V lost 0 bases to trimming and J lost 6 bases; unmatched junction nucleotides: 5. The CDR3 consists of 16 residues. The germline V gene has CDR1 SGHAT and CDR2 FQNNGV. CDR3 bases: TGTGCCAGCAGCTTAGAGCGGGGACAGGGGCTCAATGAGCAGTTCTTC. This translates into CASSLERGQGLNEQFF.

This clone appeared a single time. The genes are TRBV4-1 and TRBJ2-7, with D perhaps matching TRBD2 (6 bases). There are 18 residues in the CDR3. Germline assignment: CDR1 MGHRA and CDR2 YSYEKL. V was shortened by 1 base and J by 0 bases, with 19 bases between the two germline ends. The chain's CDR3 is CASSQVGGPTGSSYEQYF. The CDR3 region has the DNA TGCGCCAGCAGCCAAGTCGGTGGGCCGACCGGGAGCTCCTACGAGCAGTACTTC.

The CDR3, as DNA: TGTGCCAGCAGCCTCCCAGGAGGCCACAATGAGCAGTTCTTC. Translation: CASSLPGGHNEQFF. The rearrangement uses TRBV11-3 and TRBJ2-1; possibly TRBD2 for D (5 bases). From germline, CDR1 is SGHNT and CDR2 YENEEA. Trimming pared 5 bases from V and 5 bases from J, leaving 13 bases between. There are 14 residues in the CDR3.

V and J are TRBV7-7 and TRBJ2-5, with D uncertain. The germline V gene has CDR1 SSHAT and CDR2 FNYEAQ (reference sequence). The CDR3 consists of 13 residues. V was shortened by 1 base and J by 2 bases, with 5 bases between the two germline ends. The CDR3 DNA follows: TGTGCCAGCAGCTTAGGTCTACAAGAGACCCAGTACTTC. Protein: CASSLGLQETQYF.

The chain combines TRBV3-1 (or the pseudogene TRBV3-2) with TRBJ1-2; possible D gene TRBD1, 5 bases. CDR3 length equals 13 residues. Trimming took off 3 bases at V and 4 bases at J, with 9 bases between the two ends. Germline lookup yields CDR1 LGHDT and CDR2 YNNKEL (reference sequence). The CDR3 sequence is CASSHDSVYGYTF. The CDR3 coding sequence is TGTGCCAGCAGCCACGACAGCGTCTATGGCTACACCTTC.